This T cell receptor beta chain was documented in a study of blood T cell repertoires in COVID-19. TCRdb's table, derived via immunoSEQ multiplex PCR, lists solely in-frame clones and lacks some. Of 200,000 or so clones in the sample, roughly 84% were seen once. All enrollees were roughly 18 to 89 years old and from approximately 25 US areas. The CDR3 length is 16 residues. Between the trimmed V and J ends, which lost 5 bases and 10 bases, there was a span of 26 bases. The germline gives CDR1 SGHAT, CDR2 FQNNGV. This TCR was sampled from a man aged 25 to 45 in a cohort exposed to, infected with or recovered from COVID-19 (not recorded which). Sequencing used PBMCs or T cells enriched from blood (not recorded which). V and J are TRBV11-2 and TRBJ1-1, with D tentatively TRBD1 (6 bases). Written as DNA, the CDR3 is TGTGCCAGCAGCCCCAAATACGGCAGGGGATGGCCGAGAGCTTTCTTT. Translation: CASSPKYGRGWPRAFF.